The text below deals with one T cell receptor beta chain. The antigen remains undetermined. This CDR3 contains 18 residues. In germline, CDR1 is SGHNT, CDR2 YYREEE (reference sequence). The V gene end was trimmed by 1 base and the J gene end by 3 bases; junction bases not matched to a gene: 15. This sample stems from a study of cytomegalovirus exposure and HLA in healthy donors. Findings of the study overall: Within a later analysis, the majority of CMV-associated TCR beta chains appeared HLA-restricted. A missense DCLRE1C variant was associated with V- and J-gene trimming of TCR beta chains in a later analysis, and an independent cohort replicated the association.

Primers for the PCR totalled 60 Vbeta and 13 Jbeta. Here immunoSEQ multiplex PCR was the method, and the copy in TCRdb shows in-frame clones only, minus some. This sample has 150,000 to 200,000 clones, with around 81% found just once. Sequencing was done on a sample of PBMCs. The sequence derives from a man aged 18 to 30 in good health and CMV-seronegative. The V and J genes are TRBV5-4 and TRBJ1-1, with 7 positions matching TRBD1. The CDR3 loop is CASSLFSGGRGLYTEAFF. For the CDR3, the DNA is TGTGCCAGCAGCTTGTTCTCCGGTGGCAGGGGGTTATACACTGAAGCTTTCTTT.